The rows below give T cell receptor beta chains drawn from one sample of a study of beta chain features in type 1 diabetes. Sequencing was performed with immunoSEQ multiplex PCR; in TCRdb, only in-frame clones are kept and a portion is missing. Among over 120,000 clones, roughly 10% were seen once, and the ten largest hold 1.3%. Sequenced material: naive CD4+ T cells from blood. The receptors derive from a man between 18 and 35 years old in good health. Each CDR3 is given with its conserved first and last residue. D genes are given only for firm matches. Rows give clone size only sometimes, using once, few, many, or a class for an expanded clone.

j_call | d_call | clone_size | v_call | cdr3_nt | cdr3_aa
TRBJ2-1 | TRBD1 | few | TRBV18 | TGTGCCAGCTCCCCACCGGGACAGCAAAATGAGCAGTTCTTC | CASSPPGQQNEQFF
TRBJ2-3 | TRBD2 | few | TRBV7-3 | TGTGCCAGCAGCTTAGTGGCCGTGGCTAGCGGTAGCACAGATACGCAGTATTTT | CASSLVAVASGSTDTQYF
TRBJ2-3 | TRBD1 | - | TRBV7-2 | TGTGCCAGCAGCTTAGGGCAGGGGGCTGCAGATACGCAGTATTTT | CASSLGQGAADTQYF
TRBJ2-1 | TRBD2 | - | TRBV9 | TGTGCCAGCAGCGTAGCCGGGACTAGCGGGGTTTCTGAGCAGTTCTTC | CASSVAGTSGVSEQFF
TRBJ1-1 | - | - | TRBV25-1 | TGTGCCAGCAGGGGGCCGAACACTGAAGCTTTCTTT | CASRGPNTEAFF
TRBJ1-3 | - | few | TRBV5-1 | TGCGCCAGCAGCTCTGCACAGGGAAACACCATATATTTT | CASSSAQGNTIYF
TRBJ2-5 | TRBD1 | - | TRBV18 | TGTGCCAGCTCACCGCTGGGGACAGGGGGGCACGAGACCCAGTACTTC | CASSPLGTGGHETQYF
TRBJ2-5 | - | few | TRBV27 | TGTGCCAGCAGTCCACCGGGACACAGAGAGACCCAGTACTTC | CASSPPGHRETQYF
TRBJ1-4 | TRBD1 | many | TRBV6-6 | TGTGCCACGGGGACAGACTCGAGTGGAAAACTGTTTTTT | CATGTDSSGKLFF
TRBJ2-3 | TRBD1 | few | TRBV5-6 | TGTGCCAGCAGCTTCCTGGACAGGGGGCATATAGATACGCAGTATTTT | CASSFLDRGHIDTQYF
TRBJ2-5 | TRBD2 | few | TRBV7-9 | TGTGCCAGCAGCTTGGGGACTAGCGGGGGGCCCGTCGAGACCCAGTACTTC | CASSLGTSGGPVETQYF
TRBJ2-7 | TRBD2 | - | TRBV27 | TGTGCCAGCAGGGGACTAGCGTTCCCCTGGGAGCAGTACTTC | CASRGLAFPWEQYF
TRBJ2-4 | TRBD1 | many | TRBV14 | TGTGCCAGCAGCCCCGACAGGGTCAGAAACATTCAGTACTTC | CASSPDRVRNIQYF
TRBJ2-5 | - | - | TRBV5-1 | TGCGCCAGCAGCGGGGGCGCCCCCCAGGAGACCCAGTACTTC | CASSGGAPQETQYF
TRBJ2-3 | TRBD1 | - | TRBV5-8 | TGTGCCAGCAGTAATAGACAGGGCCGAGATACGCAGTATTTT | CASSNRQGRDTQYF
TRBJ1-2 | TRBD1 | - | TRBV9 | TGTGCCAGCAGTGGACAGGGAAACTATGGCTACACCTTC | CASSGQGNYGYTF
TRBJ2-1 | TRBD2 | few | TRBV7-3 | TGTGCCAGCAGCGCGGTAGCGGGGGCGGGGAATGAGCAGTTCTTC | CASSAVAGAGNEQFF
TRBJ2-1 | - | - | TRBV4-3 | TGCGCCAGCAGCCAAGATGTCAACGCGGCCGCCTACAATGAGCAGTTCTTC | CASSQDVNAAAYNEQFF
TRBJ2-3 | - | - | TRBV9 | TGTGCCAGCAGCGTAGCCTCGTCCCCCGATACGCAGTATTTT | CASSVASSPDTQYF
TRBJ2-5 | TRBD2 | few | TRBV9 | TGTGCCAGCAGCGTAGAGGGGAGGGGAGAGACCCAGTACTTC | CASSVEGRGETQYF